This is a list of T cell receptor beta chains from one sample in a study of T cell repertoires in cytomegalovirus infection. TCRdb fed the reads into MiXCR, producing one record per CDR3 protein. This sample has about 440,000 distinct CDR3 sequences, with roughly 31% found just once. Sequencing was done on a sample of PBMCs. The receptors here all came from a human donor in good health (CMV status not recorded). Some clones in this sample may be carry-over from other donors' samples. CDR3s include the opening cysteine and the closing phenylalanine or tryptophan. A D gene is named only where the DNA matches it firmly. Rows may omit the clone size; those that give it use once, few, many or a size class.

length,J,D,V,size,DNA,CDR3
12,TRBJ2-7,NA,TRBV5-6,NA,TGTGCCAGCAGCTACTATAGACACGAGCAGTACTTC,CASSYYRHEQYF
15,TRBJ1-6,TRBD1,TRBV20-1,few,TGCAGTGCTAGAGACGCCGGGACAGGGAAGTCACCCCTCCACTTT,CSARDAGTGKSPLHF
15,TRBJ1-5,NA,TRBV2,NA,TGTGCCAGCAGTGAAGAGTCAGTAAATCTTCAGCCCCAGCATTTT,CASSEESVNLQPQHF
18,TRBJ2-3,NA,TRBV12-3/TRBV12-4,few,TGTGCCAGCAGCTACCTCCCCCAGGCCCCTAAGGCCACAGATACGCAGTATTTT,CASSYLPQAPKATDTQYF
12,TRBJ2-1,NA,TRBV12-3/TRBV12-4,NA,TGTGCCAGCAGTTTTACCGGCTATGAGCAGTTCTTC,CASSFTGYEQFF
18,TRBJ2-1,NA,TRBV6-2/TRBV6-3,NA,TGTGCCAGCAGTCAGGGGGGGCCACTGAACATCAACTACAATGAGCAGTTCTTC,CASSQGGPLNINYNEQFF
15,TRBJ1-5,NA,TRBV19,NA,TGTGCCAGTAGTTTGCGACAGGAGACCAATCAGCCCCAGCATTTT,CASSLRQETNQPQHF
12,TRBJ2-1,NA,TRBV19,few,TGTGCCAGTAGTCAGGGGGGGTTTGAGCAGTTCTTC,CASSQGGFEQFF
11,TRBJ2-1,NA,TRBV2,few,TGTGCCAGCACAGGGTGGGAAGAGCAGTTCTTC,CASTGWEEQFF
17,TRBJ1-4,TRBD1,TRBV5-4,NA,TGTGCCAGCAGCGTCGACAGGGGGAGTTCACCTAATGAAAAACTGTTTTTT,CASSVDRGSSPNEKLFF
15,TRBJ2-5,TRBD2,TRBV7-2,few,TGTGCCAGCAGCCCAGGACTAGCGGGGGGTGAGACCCAGTACTTC,CASSPGLAGGETQYF
16,TRBJ1-5,TRBD1,TRBV6-5,NA,TGCGCCCGCAGACCTGCAGGGGGGAAGCGCAATCAGCCCCAGCATTTT,CARRPAGGKRNQPQHF
16,TRBJ2-1,TRBD2,TRBV19,few,TGTGCCAGTAGTATAGTTGTAAAGCGGGGGGGTAATGAGCAGTTCTTC,CASSIVVKRGGNEQFF
18,TRBJ1-5,NA,TRBV28,NA,TGTGCCAGCAGTCATACCGGGATCCCCTCCTATTCGCATCAGCCCCAGCATTTT,CASSHTGIPSYSHQPQHF
14,TRBJ2-7,NA,TRBV6-2/TRBV6-3,NA,NA,CASSSSQGLDEQYF
15,TRBJ1-5,NA,TRBV7-2,many,TGTGCCAGCAGCTTATCTACAGGGTCTGGGCAGCCCCAGCATTTT,CASSLSTGSGQPQHF
15,TRBJ1-5,TRBD1,TRBV7-2,many,TGTGCCAGCAGCCCCGGGACAGGGACAAATCAGCCCCAGCATTTT,CASSPGTGTNQPQHF
13,TRBJ2-5,TRBD2,TRBV6-1,NA,TGTGCCAGCAGCCCGGGGGGGGGGGTGGGCCAGTACTTC,CASSPGGGVGQYF
13,TRBJ2-7,NA,TRBV6-2/TRBV6-3,once,TGTGCCAGCAGTTACGTAGACCCCTACGAGCAGTACTTC,CASSYVDPYEQYF
15,TRBJ1-1,NA,TRBV12-3/TRBV12-4,many,TGTGCCAGCAGACCCCCTGGGGTTAGGAACACTGAAGCTTTCTTT,CASRPPGVRNTEAFF
13,TRBJ1-5,NA,TRBV7-3,NA,TGTGCCAGCAGCTTAGGACGCGCAGAGCCCCAGCATTTT,CASSLGRAEPQHF
13,TRBJ2-2,NA,TRBV18,NA,TGTGCCAGCTCACCTAGGACGGCCGGGGAGCTGTTTTTT,CASSPRTAGELFF
14,TRBJ1-2,NA,TRBV7-9,many,TGTGCCAGCAGCTCCCCGACGGAGGCGCGGGGCTACACCTTC,CASSSPTEARGYTF
15,TRBJ2-2,TRBD1,TRBV19,NA,TGTGCCAGTAGGCCAGGACAGGGTGACACCGGGGAGCTGTTTTTT,CASRPGQGDTGELFF
14,TRBJ1-1,NA,TRBV5-6,NA,TGTGCCAGCAGCTTTGGGACACGGAACACTGAAGCTTTCTTT,CASSFGTRNTEAFF
16,TRBJ1-1,TRBD1,TRBV19,NA,TGTGCCAGTAGTATTCTCCTGGGACAGTGGGGTACTGAAGCTTTCTTT,CASSILLGQWGTEAFF
13,TRBJ2-3,NA,TRBV12-3/TRBV12-4,many,TGTGCCAGCAGTTTTGAGCCGACAGATACGCAGTATTTT,CASSFEPTDTQYF
10,TRBJ1-2,NA,TRBV20-1,few,TGCAGTGCTAGAGACACTCGCGACACCTTC,CSARDTRDTF
15,TRBJ1-2,NA,TRBV11-2,NA,TGTGCCAGCAGCTTAGATGGGGCGACTAACTATGGCTACACCTTC,CASSLDGATNYGYTF
13,TRBJ2-7,NA,TRBV12-3/TRBV12-4,NA,TGTGCCAGCTCCTGGGGACCGTCGCGCGAGCAGTACTTC,CASSWGPSREQYF
14,TRBJ2-3,TRBD2,TRBV7-2,many,TGTGCCAGCAGCACCGGGACTAGCGGGGGAATTTTAAGTTTT,CASSTGTSGGILSF
15,TRBJ1-4,TRBD1,TRBV12-3/TRBV12-4,NA,TGTGCCAGCAGGATTACAGGGGTGATTCCGGAAAAACTGTTTTTT,CASRITGVIPEKLFF
13,TRBJ2-5,NA,TRBV5-6,few,TGTGCCAGCAGCCCCGACGCACAAGAGACCCAGTACTTC,CASSPDAQETQYF
16,TRBJ2-1,NA,TRBV6-5,few,TGTGCCAGCAGTTACGTTGTAGGGGGCTCCTACAATGAGCAGTTCTTC,CASSYVVGGSYNEQFF
14,TRBJ1-2,NA,TRBV7-9,few,TGTGCCAGCAGCTTAGCCAGATCTAACTATGGCTACACCTTC,CASSLARSNYGYTF
13,TRBJ1-1,NA,TRBV29-1,few,TGCAGCGTTGCTAGACGGATGAACACTGAAGCTTTCTTT,CSVARRMNTEAFF
13,TRBJ2-5,TRBD1,TRBV20-1,NA,TGCAGTGCTAGACGGACAGGACGAGAGACCCAGTACTTC,CSARRTGRETQYF
17,TRBJ1-6,NA,TRBV30,many,TGTGCCTGGAGTGACCGTAGAGGCGGCTCCTATAATTCACCCCTCCACTTT,CAWSDRRGGSYNSPLHF
16,TRBJ2-3,TRBD1,TRBV23-1,few,TGCGCCAGCAGTCAATCGGACAGGGGGGGCACAGATACGCAGTATTTT,CASSQSDRGGTDTQYF
17,TRBJ1-6,NA,TRBV6-6,few,TGTGCCAGCACCTACTCCCCCCGGAACAGAAATAATTCACCCCTCCACTTT,CASTYSPRNRNNSPLHF
12,TRBJ1-1,NA,TRBV6-2/TRBV6-3,NA,TGTGCCAGCAGTTACAGCATCTGGGAGGCTTTCTTT,CASSYSIWEAFF
15,TRBJ1-2,NA,TRBV7-3,NA,TGTGCCAGCAGCCCAGCCTTCACAGGCCTCTATGGCTACACCTTC,CASSPAFTGLYGYTF
16,TRBJ2-7,TRBD1,TRBV4-1,few,TGCGCCAGCAGCCAAGAGGTAGGGACAGGGCTGTACGAGCAGTACTTC,CASSQEVGTGLYEQYF
14,TRBJ1-6,NA,TRBV7-2,many,TGTGCCAGCAGTCCTCTTGCGGCCCGATCACCCCTCCACTTT,CASSPLAARSPLHF
16,TRBJ2-1,NA,TRBV7-2,many,TGTGCCAGCAGCACAAGGGCGGGGGCCCCATACAATGAGCAGTTCTTC,CASSTRAGAPYNEQFF
17,TRBJ1-1,TRBD1,TRBV12-3/TRBV12-4,NA,TGTGCCAGCAGTTTCCCCCGGACAGGGCCGACGAACACTGAAGCTTTCTTT,CASSFPRTGPTNTEAFF
16,TRBJ1-3,NA,TRBV7-6,many,TGTGCCAGCAGCTTAGGGGGAATAAGGTCTGGAAACACCATATATTTT,CASSLGGIRSGNTIYF
14,TRBJ2-3,TRBD2,TRBV4-3,NA,TGCGCCAGCAGCCTTGCGGGGGAAGCAGATACGCAGTATTTT,CASSLAGEADTQYF
20,TRBJ2-3,TRBD2,TRBV7-2,NA,TGTGCCAGCAGCTTGGGGCCGGGGGGACTAGCGGGGGGGCGGGGAGATACGCAGTATTTT,CASSLGPGGLAGGRGDTQYF
17,TRBJ2-3,NA,TRBV7-9,many,TGTGCCAGCAGCGACACCGGAGGGGGCTTTAACACAGATACGCAGTATTTT,CASSDTGGGFNTDTQYF
15,TRBJ2-7,NA,TRBV14,NA,TGTGCCAGCAGCCTCACAGGTCTCGGGTCCTACGAGCAGTACTTC,CASSLTGLGSYEQYF
15,TRBJ1-3,NA,TRBV5-8,NA,TGTGCCAGCAACCCGGGACAAGCCTCTGGAAACACCATATCTTTT,CASNPGQASGNTISF
19,TRBJ1-5,TRBD1,TRBV6-1,few,TGTGCCACCGGGGTACGATTAGGGACAGGGGGTGGAAGCAATCAGCCCCAGCATTTT,CATGVRLGTGGGSNQPQHF
17,TRBJ2-5,TRBD2,TRBV7-1,NA,TGTGCCAGCAGCCCGCAGAAACTAGCGGGGGGGCCAGAGACCCAGTACTTC,CASSPQKLAGGPETQYF
16,TRBJ1-5,NA,TRBV19,NA,TGTGCCAGTAGTCCCGAGGACCCTCATAGCAATCAGCCCCAGCATTTT,CASSPEDPHSNQPQHF
14,TRBJ1-6,NA,TRBV20-1,NA,TGCAGTGCTAGAGACAGTGCGCGGAATTCACCCCTCCACTTT,CSARDSARNSPLHF
14,TRBJ2-7,TRBD1,TRBV7-2,many,TGTGCCAGCAGCTTACGGGACAGGCTAGACGAGCAGTACTTC,CASSLRDRLDEQYF
16,TRBJ1-5,NA,TRBV19,NA,TGTGCCAGTAGTGCCGGACACCTAGAACGAAATCAGCCCCAGCATTTT,CASSAGHLERNQPQHF